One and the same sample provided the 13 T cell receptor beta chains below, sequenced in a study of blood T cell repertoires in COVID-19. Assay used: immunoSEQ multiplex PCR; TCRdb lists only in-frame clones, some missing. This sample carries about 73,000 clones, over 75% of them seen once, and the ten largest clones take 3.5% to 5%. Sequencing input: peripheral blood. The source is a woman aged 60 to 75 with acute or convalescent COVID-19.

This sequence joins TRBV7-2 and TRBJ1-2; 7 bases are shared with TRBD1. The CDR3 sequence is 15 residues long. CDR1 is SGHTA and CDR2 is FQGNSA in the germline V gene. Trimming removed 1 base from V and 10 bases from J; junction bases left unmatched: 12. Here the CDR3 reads CASSLDNVRGRLYTF. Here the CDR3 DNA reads TGTGCCAGCAGCTTAGATAATGTGAGGGGGCGTCTCTACACCTTC.

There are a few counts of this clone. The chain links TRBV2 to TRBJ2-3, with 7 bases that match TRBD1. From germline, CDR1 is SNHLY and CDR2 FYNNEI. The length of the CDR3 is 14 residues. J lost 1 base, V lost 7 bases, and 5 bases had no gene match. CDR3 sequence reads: CASKEGARTDTQYF. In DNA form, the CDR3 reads TGTGCCAGCAAAGAGGGGGCTCGCACAGATACGCAGTATTTT.

This CDR3 is CASTTPTDTEAFF. In DNA, the CDR3 is TGTGCCAGCACCACCCCAACAGACACTGAAGCTTTCTTT. The rearrangement links TRBV6-6 to TRBJ1-1; no definite D call. V was trimmed by 7 bases and J by 3 bases, leaving 12 bases between them. The germline CDR1 and CDR2 sequences are MNHNY and SVGAGI (reference sequence). The CDR3 length is 13 residues.

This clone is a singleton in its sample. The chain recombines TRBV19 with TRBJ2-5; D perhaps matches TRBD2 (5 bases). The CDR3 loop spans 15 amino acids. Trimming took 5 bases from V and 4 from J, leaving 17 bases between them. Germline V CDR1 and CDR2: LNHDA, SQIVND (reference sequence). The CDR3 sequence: CASSAALRVGETQYF. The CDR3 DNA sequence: TGTGCCAGTAGTGCCGCCCTGCGGGTAGGAGAGACCCAGTACTTC.

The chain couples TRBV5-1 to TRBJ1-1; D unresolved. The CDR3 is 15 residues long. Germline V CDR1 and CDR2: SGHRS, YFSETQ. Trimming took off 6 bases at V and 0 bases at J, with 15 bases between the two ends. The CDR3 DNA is TGCGCCAGCAATCGAGGGAACGAAGTGAACACTGAAGCTTTCTTT. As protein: CASNRGNEVNTEAFF.

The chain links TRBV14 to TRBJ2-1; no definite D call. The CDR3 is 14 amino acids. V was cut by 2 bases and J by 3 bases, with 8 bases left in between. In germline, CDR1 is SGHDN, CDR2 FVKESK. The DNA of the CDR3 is TGTGCCAGCAGCCAATACCCAGGCTACAATGAGCAGTTCTTC. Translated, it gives CASSQYPGYNEQFF.

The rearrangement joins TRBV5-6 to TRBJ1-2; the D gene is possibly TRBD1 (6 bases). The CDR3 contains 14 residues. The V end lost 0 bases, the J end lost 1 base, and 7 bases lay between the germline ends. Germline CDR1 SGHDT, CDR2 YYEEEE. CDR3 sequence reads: CASSLDRVNYGYTF. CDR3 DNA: TGTGCCAGCAGCTTGGACAGGGTTAACTATGGCTACACCTTC.

CDR3 in amino acids: CASSSRLGGRNTDTQYF. The CDR3 DNA follows: TGTGCCAGCAGCTCCCGCTTGGGCGGGAGGAACACAGATACGCAGTATTTT. The chain combines TRBV9 with TRBJ2-3; TRBD2 agrees at 8 bases. CDR3 length: 17 residues. Germline CDR1 is SGDLS and CDR2 is YYNGEE. Trimming at V came to 4 bases and at J to 2 bases, leaving 12 bases not matched to a gene. Full variable domain (outside the CDR3, taken from reference TRBV9 and TRBJ2-3): DSGVTQTPKHLITATGQRVTLRCSPRSGDLSVYWYQQSLDQGLQFLIQYYNGEERAKGNILERFSAQQFPDLHSELNLSSLELGDSALYFCASSSRLGGRNTDTQYFGPGTRLTVL.

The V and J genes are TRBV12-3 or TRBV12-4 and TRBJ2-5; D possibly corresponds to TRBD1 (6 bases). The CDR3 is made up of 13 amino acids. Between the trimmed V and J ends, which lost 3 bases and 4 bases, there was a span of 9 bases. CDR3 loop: CASSFQGRETQYF. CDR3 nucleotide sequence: TGTGCCAGCAGTTTTCAGGGGAGAGAGACCCAGTACTTC.

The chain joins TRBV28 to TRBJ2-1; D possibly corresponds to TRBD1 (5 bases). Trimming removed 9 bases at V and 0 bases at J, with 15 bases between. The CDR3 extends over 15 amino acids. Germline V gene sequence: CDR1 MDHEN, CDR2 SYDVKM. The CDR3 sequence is CASQAGYHSYNEQFF. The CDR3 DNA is TGTGCCAGTCAGGCAGGGTACCACTCCTACAATGAGCAGTTCTTC.

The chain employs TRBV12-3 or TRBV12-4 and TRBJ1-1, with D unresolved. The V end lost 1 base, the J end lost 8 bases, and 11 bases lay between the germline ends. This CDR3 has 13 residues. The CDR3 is CASSLGVEKEAFF. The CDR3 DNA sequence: TGTGCCAGCAGTTTAGGAGTAGAAAAAGAAGCTTTCTTT.

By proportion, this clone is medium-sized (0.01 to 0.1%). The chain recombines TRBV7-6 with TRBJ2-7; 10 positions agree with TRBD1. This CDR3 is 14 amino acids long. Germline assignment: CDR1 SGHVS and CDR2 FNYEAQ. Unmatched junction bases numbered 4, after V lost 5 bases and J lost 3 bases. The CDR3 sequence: CASSLGTGVYEQYF. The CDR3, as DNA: TGTGCCAGCAGCCTAGGGACAGGGGTCTACGAGCAGTACTTC. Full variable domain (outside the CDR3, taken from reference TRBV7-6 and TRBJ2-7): GAGVSQSPRYKVTKRGQDVALRCDPISGHVSLYWYRQALGQGPEFLTYFNYEAQQDKSGLPNDRFSAERPEGSISTLTIQRTEQRDSAMYRCASSLGTGVYEQYFGPGTRLTVT.

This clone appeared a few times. CDR3 region: CASSKDASGGPYEQYF. CDR3 DNA sequence: TGTGCCAGCAGCAAAGATGCTAGCGGGGGTCCCTACGAGCAGTACTTC. The J gene is TRBJ2-7, the V gene TRBV21-1; no check of the table's D call, TRBD2, against the DNA was made. TRBV21-1 is shown as a pseudogene. The CDR3 runs to 16 residues.